One and the same sample provided the 19 T cell receptor beta chains below, sequenced in a study of cytomegalovirus exposure and HLA in healthy donors. This PCR relied on a set of 60 Vbeta primers and 13 Jbeta primers. Libraries were prepared by immunoSEQ multiplex PCR; TCRdb keeps only in-frame clonotypes and omits some of them. The sample contains under 200,000 clones, 65% to 90% of which appear only once. Sample: PBMCs. The receptor source for this set is a man aged 45-60 years in good health and CMV-seropositive.

The genes are TRBV7-9 and TRBJ1-5; D not resolved. V dropped 3 bases and J dropped 7 bases, with 10 bases sitting between them. This CDR3 is built from 13 residues. Germline V CDR1 and CDR2: SEHNR, FQNEAQ (reference sequence). The CDR3 spells CASSFDIGQPQHF. The CDR3, as DNA: TGTGCCAGCAGCTTTGACATCGGCCAGCCCCAGCATTTT.

The chain couples TRBV9 to TRBJ2-5; D is perhaps TRBD2 (9 bases). The CDR3 has 16 residues. The germline V and J ends were trimmed by 0 bases and 4 bases, with 16 bases remaining between them. Germline V lookup: CDR1 SGDLS, CDR2 YYNGEE. CDR3 sequence: CASSVGASGTGETQYF. CDR3 DNA: TGTGCCAGCAGCGTAGGGGCTAGCGGGACAGGAGAGACCCAGTACTTC.

V is TRBV9 and J is TRBJ2-1; TRBD2 matches 8 bases. This CDR3 has 13 residues. The junction had 10 bases not matched to a gene; V was cut back by 3 bases and J by 14 bases. Germline-derived CDR1 and CDR2 are SGDLS and YYNGEE. This chain's CDR3 is CASSALPGGPKFF. The DNA of the CDR3 is TGTGCCAGCAGCGCCCTCCCGGGGGGGCCAAAGTTCTTC.

V and J are TRBV5-4 and TRBJ2-3; 12 bases match TRBD2. The CDR3 extends over 16 amino acids. CDR1 is SGHNT, CDR2 YYREEE, per germline (reference sequence). V shed 4 bases and J 4 bases; nucleotides not matched to a gene: 7. CDR3 coding DNA: TGTGCCAGCAGCACTTGGACTAGCGGGATGGCAGATACGCAGTATTTT. Its protein product is CASSTWTSGMADTQYF.

The chain carries TRBV28 and TRBJ1-5; unclear D gene. CDR1 is MDHEN, CDR2 SYDVKM, per germline. V dropped 4 bases and J dropped 0 bases, with 13 bases sitting between them. The CDR3 covers 16 residues. DNA of the CDR3: TGTGCCAGCAGTTCTGTGACACCTAATAGCAATCAGCCCCAGCATTTT. Translated: CASSSVTPNSNQPQHF.

The chain joins TRBV28 to TRBJ1-1; 7 bases match TRBD1. Per germline, CDR1 MDHEN and CDR2 SYDVKM. The CDR3 loop spans 15 amino acids. The junction had 6 bases not matched to a gene; V was cut back by 5 bases and J by 0 bases. CDR3 nucleotides: TGTGCCAGCAGTCCACCAGACAGGGTGAACACTGAAGCTTTCTTT. It is translated as CASSPPDRVNTEAFF. Full variable domain (missing parts from reference TRBV28 and TRBJ1-1): DVKVTQSSRYLVKRTGEKVFLECVQDMDHENMFWYRQDPGLGLRLIYFSYDVKMKEKGDIPEGYSVSREKKERFSLILESASTNQTSMYLCASSPPDRVNTEAFFGQGTRLTVV.

The J gene is TRBJ2-3, the V gene TRBV21-1; TRBD1 reflects the table's D call only, with no check against the DNA. TRBV21-1 corresponds to a pseudogene. CDR3 size: 14 residues. The CDR3 loop is CASSKRTDRVTQYF. CDR3 in DNA: TGTGCCAGCAGCAAAAGGACCGACAGGGTAACGCAGTATTTT.

This sequence joins TRBV19 and TRBJ2-7, with 10 bases that match TRBD1. The CDR3 has 18 residues. Germline CDR1 and CDR2: LNHDA and SQIVND (reference sequence). V trimming: 8 bases; J trimming: 1 base; junction bases outside the gene matches: 17. CDR3 protein: CASQPHHLTGGRSYEQYF. CDR3 nucleotides: TGTGCCAGTCAGCCCCACCATTTGACAGGGGGCAGGTCCTACGAGCAGTACTTC.

This chain uses TRBV30 with TRBJ2-7; 8 positions match TRBD1. The CDR3 is 14 amino acids. V lost 2 bases, J lost 4 bases, and 7 bases stayed unmatched. Per germline, CDR1 GTSNPN and CDR2 SVGIG (reference sequence). This CDR3 reads CAWSRGQGFYEQYF. The CDR3 nucleotides read TGTGCCTGGAGTCGAGGACAGGGCTTTTACGAGCAGTACTTC.

V and J are TRBV10-3 and TRBJ2-2; TRBD2 agrees at 12 bases. With V trimmed by 4 bases and J by 7 bases, 10 bases remained unmatched. Germline V gene data show CDR1 as ENHRY and CDR2 as SYGVKD. This CDR3 has 17 amino acids. The chain's CDR3 is CAISAGLAGRSGGELFF. CDR3 in DNA: TGTGCCATCAGTGCCGGACTAGCGGGAAGATCAGGCGGGGAGCTGTTTTTT.

CDR3 region: CASIKTGRVVYEQYF. CDR3 bases: TGTGCCAGCATCAAGACAGGCAGAGTGGTCTACGAGCAGTACTTC. The chain employs TRBV21-1 and TRBJ2-7; the table's D call, TRBD1, was not checked against the DNA. TRBV21-1 is an annotated pseudogene. This CDR3 is built from 15 residues.

This sequence joins TRBV15 and TRBJ2-7, with a tentative D call TRBD2 (6 bases). CDR3 length: 14 amino acids. Looked up from germline, CDR1 is LNHNV and CDR2 is YYDKDF (reference sequence). V lost 1 base, J lost 4 bases, and 11 bases lay in between. The CDR3 here is CATSRVRGAYEQYF. CDR3 coding DNA: TGTGCCACCAGCAGAGTGCGGGGCGCTTACGAGCAGTACTTC.

J is TRBJ2-7 and V is TRBV19, with 10 nucleotides matching TRBD2. Germline trimming cut 4 bases from V and 6 bases from J; bases unmatched to any gene: 3. Germline-derived CDR1 and CDR2 are LNHDA and SQIVND (reference sequence). The CDR3 spans 13 residues. CDR3 in amino acids: CASSTLAGVEQYF. The CDR3 DNA sequence: TGTGCCAGTAGTACCCTAGCGGGAGTCGAGCAGTACTTC.

This chain joins TRBV4-3 and TRBJ2-1; tentative D call: TRBD1 (5 bases). Germline CDR1 and CDR2: LGHNA and YSLEER. Trimming cost V 0 bases and J 2 bases, with 8 bases left between them. The CDR3 loop spans 15 amino acids. Written as DNA, the CDR3 is TGCGCCAGCAGCCAAGATAGGGGTCCCTACAATGAGCAGTTCTTC. Amino acid sequence: CASSQDRGPYNEQFF.

This clone was counted between two and nine times. The chain couples TRBV20-1 to TRBJ1-2, with D perhaps TRBD1 (5 bases). Trimming removed 4 bases at V and 9 bases at J, with 9 bases between. The CDR3 runs 10 residues. CDR1 DFQATT and CDR2 SNEGSKA come from the germline V gene (reference sequence). The CDR3, as DNA: TGCAGTGCTACCAGGGTGCGCTACACCTTC. Protein product: CSATRVRYTF.

The rearrangement links TRBV5-4 to TRBJ2-1; D possibly corresponds to TRBD1 (5 bases). There are 14 residues in the CDR3. From germline, CDR1 is SGHNT and CDR2 YYREEE (reference sequence). Trimming left V 4 bases short and J 8 bases short, with 16 bases between. The CDR3 reads CASSPRGQGDEQFF. For the CDR3, the DNA is TGTGCCAGCAGCCCAAGGGGCCAAGGCGATGAGCAGTTCTTC.

The chain couples TRBV29-1 to TRBJ2-3; 14 bases are a match to TRBD2. The V and J ends lost 7 bases and 6 bases, in that order; junction bases with no gene match: 6. The CDR3 totals 14 residues. Germline V gene sequence: CDR1 SQVTM, CDR2 ANQGSEA. The CDR3 protein is CSATSGGAVDTQYF. DNA for the CDR3: TGCAGCGCGACTAGCGGGGGGGCAGTTGATACGCAGTATTTT.

This clone has more than one count but fewer than ten. J is TRBJ1-2 and V is TRBV19; 10 nucleotides agree with TRBD1. V shed 7 bases, J shed 7 bases, and the junction held 9 bases outside the gene matches. Germline lookup yields CDR1 LNHDA and CDR2 SQIVND (reference sequence). This CDR3 has 14 amino acids. The CDR3 here is CASITRQGAFGYTF. CDR3 sequence (DNA): TGTGCCAGTATCACAAGACAGGGGGCGTTTGGCTACACCTTC.

This chain joins TRBV5-6 and TRBJ1-1; 9 bases align to TRBD1. V lost 4 bases and J lost 5; bases outside the gene matches: 9. The CDR3 is 15 residues long. Germline V gene sequence: CDR1 SGHDT, CDR2 YYEEEE. The CDR3 sequence is CASSTSRTGETEAFF. The DNA for the CDR3 is TGTGCCAGCAGCACATCCCGGACAGGGGAGACTGAAGCTTTCTTT.